Presented here are 28 T cell receptor beta chains from one specimen sequenced in a study of blood T cell repertoires in COVID-19. The assay was immunoSEQ multiplex PCR, and TCRdb's table has in-frame clones only and misses some. This table has approximately 150,000 clones, roughly 90% appearing once. Sample: peripheral blood. Source of these receptors: a man between 18 and 35 years old with COVID-19, enrolled during active disease.

This chain joins TRBV9 and TRBJ2-3; D possibly corresponds to TRBD2 (7 bases). V lost 2 bases, J lost 2 bases, and 18 bases lay in between. The CDR3 sequence is 17 residues long. CDR1 is SGDLS, CDR2 YYNGEE, per germline. The CDR3 region is CASSVEGGTLVTDTQYF. The DNA for the CDR3 is TGTGCCAGCAGCGTCGAGGGGGGGACATTAGTCACAGATACGCAGTATTTT.

This clone is a singleton in its sample. The chain combines TRBV10-3 with TRBJ2-7, with 8 nucleotides matching TRBD1. Germline CDR1 and CDR2: ENHRY and SYGVKD. J lost 7 bases, V lost 2 bases, and 1 base had no gene match. The CDR3 consists of 12 residues. Written as DNA, the CDR3 is TGTGCCATCAGTGAGAACAGGGGGGAGCAGTACTTC. Its protein product is CAISENRGEQYF.

The rearrangement joins TRBV21-1 to TRBJ2-5; TRBD1, the D gene given by the table, was not confirmed from the DNA. TRBV21-1 counts as a pseudogene. There are 15 residues in the CDR3. CDR3 loop: CASSARDSLQETQYF. The CDR3 nucleotides read TGTGCCAGCAGCGCGCGGGACAGCCTCCAAGAGACCCAGTACTTC.

The chain couples TRBV10-3 to TRBJ2-1; TRBD2 might be the D (5 bases). Germline V gene sequence: CDR1 ENHRY, CDR2 SYGVKD. The CDR3 has 15 residues. V shed 4 bases and J shed 0 bases, with 10 bases lying between them. CDR3 residues: CAISVEGGSYNEQFF. The CDR3 nucleotides are TGTGCCATCAGTGTAGAGGGCGGCTCCTACAATGAGCAGTTCTTC.

The genes are TRBV28 and TRBJ1-2, with TRBD1 identical over 9 bases. With 5 bases clipped from V and 5 bases from J, the junction kept 3 bases outside the gene matches. The CDR3 runs 13 residues. Per germline, CDR1 MDHEN and CDR2 SYDVKM. CDR3 nucleotides: TGTGCCAGCAGTACAGGGACAGGGTATGGCTACACCTTC. The encoded protein is CASSTGTGYGYTF.

In this sample, this clone turned up once. The chain couples TRBV11-2 to TRBJ1-5; no firm D call. Per the germline V gene, CDR1 is SGHAT and CDR2 is FQNNGV. The CDR3 sequence is 14 residues long. V gave up 5 bases and J gave up 6 bases, with 14 bases separating them. This CDR3 reads CASSRLGLGQPQHF. CDR3 bases: TGTGCCAGCAGCCGATTGGGCCTTGGTCAGCCCCAGCATTTT.

To note about this clone: One end of the junction varies from germline; a read error may be responsible. The chain uses TRBV30 and TRBJ1-4; tentative D call: TRBD1 (6 bases). The V gene's germline CDR1 is GTSNPN and CDR2 SVGIG (reference sequence). The CDR3 length is 14 residues. CDR3: CAWSRGQINEKLLF. The CDR3 nucleotides read TGTGCCTGGAGCCGGGGACAAATTAATGAAAAACTGCTTTTT.

The gene calls are TRBV7-9 and TRBJ1-3; D unclear. Germline V gene data show CDR1 as SEHNR and CDR2 as FQNEAQ (reference sequence). Trimming stripped 5 bases from V and 4 bases from J, with 12 bases between. This CDR3 has 14 amino acids. The CDR3 loop reads CASSLSIPGNTIYF. The CDR3 coding sequence is TGTGCCAGCAGCCTATCGATCCCCGGAAACACCATATATTTT.

The chain employs TRBV9 and TRBJ2-2, with TRBD2 as a possible D gene (6 bases). V shed 2 bases and J shed 4 bases, with 15 bases lying between them. The CDR3 extends over 16 amino acids. CDR1 SGDLS and CDR2 YYNGEE come from the germline V gene. This CDR3 reads CASSVGGKASTGELFF. In nucleotides, the CDR3 is TGTGCCAGCAGCGTGGGCGGGAAAGCGAGCACCGGGGAGCTGTTTTTT.

The chain joins TRBV24-1 to TRBJ1-5; a weak D match, TRBD1 (5 bases). The V gene's germline CDR1 is KGHDR and CDR2 SFDVKD. V was clipped by 0 bases and J by 5 bases, with 7 bases between them. CDR3 size: 14 residues. CDR3 loop: CATSDLQQDQPQHF. CDR3 DNA: TGTGCCACCAGTGATTTGCAACAGGATCAGCCCCAGCATTTT.

The V gene is TRBV7-8, the J gene TRBJ1-5; tentatively, D is TRBD1 (6 bases). V was clipped by 5 bases and J by 1 base, with 9 bases between them. CDR1 is SGHVS, CDR2 FQNEAQ, per germline. The CDR3 covers 14 residues. CDR3 in DNA: TGTGCCAGCAGCCAAGGGACAAGCAATCAGCCCCAGCATTTT. Protein sequence: CASSQGTSNQPQHF.

The chain is built from TRBV28 and TRBJ2-3; D perhaps matches TRBD1 (5 bases). Trimming stripped 10 bases from V and 1 base from J, with 18 bases between. CDR1 is MDHEN and CDR2 is SYDVKM in the germline V gene. The CDR3 runs to 15 residues. The CDR3: CATQGRVAGTDTQYF. CDR3 DNA: TGTGCCACCCAGGGCCGTGTGGCGGGCACAGATACGCAGTATTTT. The full variable domain, in which reference TRBV28 and TRBJ2-3 provide the parts outside the CDR3, is DVKVTQSSRYLVKRTGEKVFLECVQDMDHENMFWYRQDPGLGLRLIYFSYDVKMKEKGDIPEGYSVSREKKERFSLILESASTNQTSMYLCATQGRVAGTDTQYFGPGTRLTVL.

The V gene is TRBV6-1, the J gene TRBJ1-2, with D uncertain. V shed 1 base and J shed 1 base, with 10 bases lying between them. The CDR3 is 15 residues long. The germline V gene encodes CDR1 MNHNS and CDR2 SASEGT. CDR3 nucleotide sequence: TGTGCCAGCAGTGAAGTCAGCGCAAATAACTATGGCTACACCTTC. This gives the protein CASSEVSANNYGYTF.

The rearrangement uses TRBV7-8 and TRBJ1-3; no clear D gene. The germline CDR1 and CDR2 sequences are SGHVS and FQNEAQ. This CDR3 comprises 14 residues. Trimming shortened V by 2 bases and J by 0 bases, and 5 bases separated the two germline ends. The CDR3 bases are TGTGCCAGCAGCTTACTCGGCTCTGGAAACACCATATATTTT. Translation gives CASSLLGSGNTIYF.

V usage is TRBV11-2 and J usage is TRBJ2-2; TRBD2 matches 8 bases. The CDR3 is 15 residues long. The germline gives CDR1 SGHAT, CDR2 FQNNGV. V shed 2 bases, J shed 5 bases, and the junction held 4 bases outside the gene matches. The CDR3: CASSLSGRGTGELFF. The CDR3 DNA sequence: TGTGCCAGCAGCTTAAGCGGGAGAGGGACCGGGGAGCTGTTTTTT.

V usage is TRBV7-2 and J usage is TRBJ1-3, with 8 bases lining up with TRBD1. The CDR3 is made up of 18 amino acids. V gave up 1 base and J gave up 0 bases; unmatched junction bases: 8. Germline loops: CDR1 SGHTA, CDR2 FQGNSA. CDR3 DNA: TGTGCCAGCAGCTTAGATTCCAGGGGGCTTACCTCTGGAAACACCATATATTTT. Amino acid sequence: CASSLDSRGLTSGNTIYF.

The chain employs TRBV12-3 or TRBV12-4 and TRBJ2-7, with D tentatively TRBD2 (6 bases). The CDR3 contains 12 residues. Trimming cost V 3 bases and J 6 bases, with 9 bases left between them. The CDR3 sequence is CASSFAGIEQYF. The CDR3 DNA sequence: TGTGCCAGCAGTTTCGCGGGGATCGAGCAGTACTTC.

This sequence joins TRBV19 and TRBJ1-6; 11 bases agree with TRBD1. This CDR3 has 14 amino acids. Germline V CDR1 and CDR2: LNHDA, SQIVND (reference sequence). Germline trimming cut 5 bases from V and 9 bases from J; bases unmatched to any gene: 3. The chain's CDR3 is CASSPGTGGSPLHF. The CDR3 DNA is TGTGCCAGTAGTCCTGGGACAGGGGGTTCACCCCTCCACTTT.

The gene calls are TRBV7-2 and TRBJ1-2; 10 nucleotides align to TRBD1. J was trimmed by 8 bases and V by 2 bases; bases with no gene match: 5. The CDR3 is 14 amino acids. Looked up from germline, CDR1 is SGHTA and CDR2 is FQGNSA. CDR3 loop: CASSLSGQGVGYTF. The CDR3 coding sequence is TGTGCCAGCAGCTTATCCGGACAGGGGGTGGGCTACACCTTC.

This clone was counted only a few times. This chain connects TRBV5-1 to TRBJ1-1; D unclear. There are 13 residues in the CDR3. The germline V and J ends were trimmed by 1 base and 3 bases, with 7 bases remaining between them. The V gene's germline CDR1 is SGHRS and CDR2 YFSETQ. The CDR3 DNA reads as TGCGCCAGCAGCTTGCACGGGGACACTGAAGCTTTCTTT. It yields the protein CASSLHGDTEAFF. The full variable domain, completed using reference TRBV5-1 and TRBJ1-1, is KAGVTQTPRYLIKTRGQQVTLSCSPISGHRSVSWYQQTPGQGLQFLFEYFSETQRNKGNFPGRFSGRQFSNSRSEMNVSTLELGDSALYLCASSLHGDTEAFFGQGTRLTVV.

The chain has TRBV15 and TRBJ2-5; 11 nucleotides match TRBD1. Germline V gene lookup returns CDR1 LNHNV and CDR2 YYDKDF (reference sequence). The CDR3 is 17 residues long. J lost 5 bases, V lost 5 bases, and 13 bases had no gene match. CDR3 nucleotide sequence: TGTGCCACCAGCTCGACGCTCCGGGACAGGGGGACGGAGACCCAGTACTTC. It codes for CATSSTLRDRGTETQYF.

The chain couples TRBV27 to TRBJ1-5; D is uncertain. This CDR3 contains 14 residues. Germline values: CDR1 MNHEY, CDR2 SMNVEV (reference sequence). Trimming removed 8 bases at V and 1 base at J, with 12 bases between. The DNA for the CDR3 is TGTGCCAGCTCGGCGGTCGGGAGCAATCAGCCCCAGCATTTT. This gives the protein CASSAVGSNQPQHF.

This clone was counted only a few times. This chain links TRBV7-2 with TRBJ1-1; TRBD1 matches at 11 bases. The V gene end was trimmed by 2 bases and the J gene end by 4 bases; junction bases not matched to a gene: 9. Looked up from germline, CDR1 is SGHTA and CDR2 is FQGNSA. The CDR3 spans 17 residues. CDR3 nucleotides: TGTGCCAGCAGCTTAAGGTTTACCGGGACAGGGGGCACTGAAGCTTTCTTT. Protein product: CASSLRFTGTGGTEAFF.

The chain has TRBV4-3 and TRBJ2-1; 8 bases map to TRBD1. The CDR3 totals 16 residues. Per germline, CDR1 LGHNA and CDR2 YSLEER. J gave up 8 bases and V 3 bases, and 12 bases lay outside the gene matches. The CDR3 loop is CASSHPTGGNGDEQFF. As DNA, the CDR3 is TGCGCCAGCAGCCATCCCACAGGGGGGAACGGCGATGAGCAGTTCTTC.

This chain joins TRBV9 and TRBJ2-7; D is unresolved. Germline V CDR1 and CDR2: SGDLS, YYNGEE. The V gene lost 3 bases and the J gene lost 6 bases, with 10 bases spanning the gap. This CDR3 comprises 12 residues. CDR3 residues: CASSGPRGEQYF. CDR3 DNA sequence: TGTGCCAGCAGCGGGCCCCGCGGCGAGCAGTACTTC.

The chain couples TRBV11-2 to TRBJ2-4; TRBD2 matches 12 bases. Germline-derived CDR1 and CDR2 are SGHAT and FQNNGV. This CDR3 has 17 amino acids. With V trimmed by 0 bases and J by 6 bases, 6 bases remained unmatched. The CDR3 reads CASSLDHTSGRPNIQYF. The CDR3 DNA sequence: TGTGCCAGCAGCTTAGATCATACTAGCGGGAGGCCAAACATTCAGTACTTC. Complete variable domain (other parts from reference TRBV11-2 and TRBJ2-4): EAGVAQSPRYKIIEKRQSVAFWCNPISGHATLYWYQQILGQGPKLLIQFQNNGVVDDSQLPKDRFSAERLKGVDSTLKIQPAKLEDSAVYLCASSLDHTSGRPNIQYFGAGTRLSVL.

The chain recombines TRBV4-3 with TRBJ2-2, with 9 bases fitting TRBD2. The CDR3 is 15 residues long. With 3 bases clipped from V and 7 bases from J, the junction kept 6 bases outside the gene matches. Germline V gene sequence: CDR1 LGHNA, CDR2 YSLEER. The CDR3 here is CASSQRGGRGGELFF. CDR3 sequence (DNA): TGCGCCAGCAGCCAGCGGGGGGGCCGAGGCGGGGAGCTGTTTTTT.

This sequence joins TRBV28 and TRBJ1-6; no reliable D call. Trimming removed 6 bases at V and 0 bases at J, with 12 bases between. The length of the CDR3 is 16 residues. In germline, CDR1 is MDHEN, CDR2 SYDVKM. CDR3 nucleotide sequence: TGTGCCAGCAGACCTGACCGGAGCTCCTATAATTCACCCCTCCACTTT. This translates into CASRPDRSSYNSPLHF.